The 26 T cell receptor beta chains in this list originate from one sample, sequenced in a study of spatial heterogeneity in lung cancer. The time point: blood at routine non-recurrence follow-up after resection. The sequenced material consisted of unsorted whole RNA from tumor, nontumor lung or frozen PBMC. TCRdb reanalysed the 5' RACE reads using MiXCR and keeps one entry per CDR3 protein. Of some 120,000 distinct CDR3 sequences in the sample, 10% to 15% are singletons; the top ten hold approximately 16%. Material: PBMCs, obtained at follow-up. The receptors here all came from a male donor with early-stage non-small cell lung cancer.

This clonotype was found a few times. The rearrangement links TRBV6-5 to TRBJ1-6, with D unresolved. Germline lookup yields CDR1 MNHEY and CDR2 SVGAGI. The ends were cut back, 2 bases at V and 6 bases at J, with 11 bases in the middle. This CDR3 contains 15 residues. As DNA, the CDR3 is TGTGCCAGCAGTTACCTGGGGATGGGTAATTCACCCCTCCACTTT. Amino acids: CASSYLGMGNSPLHF.

The genes are TRBV21-1 and TRBJ1-4; the DNA was not compared with TRBD1, the D call given in the table. TRBV21-1 is recorded as a pseudogene. The CDR3 covers 14 residues. CDR3 sequence reads: CASSNPDRFDELFF. The CDR3 nucleotides are TGTGCCAGCAGCAACCCGGACAGGTTCGACGAACTGTTTTTT.

This clonotype has a count of ten or more. The chain carries TRBV7-9 and TRBJ2-7; D is unresolved. CDR1 and CDR2 (germline): SEHNR, FQNEAQ (reference sequence). Trimming shortened V by 5 bases and J by 7 bases, and 18 bases separated the two germline ends. The length of the CDR3 is 14 residues. CDR3 bases: TGTGCCAGCAGCCCCGAGGCAGGTAGACGAGAGCAGTACTTC. It encodes CASSPEAGRREQYF.

This clonotype was seen at least ten times. The chain joins TRBV5-1 to TRBJ2-7; 9 bases fit TRBD2. This CDR3 is built from 14 residues. Trimming removed 6 bases from V and 2 bases from J; junction bases left unmatched: 6. Germline values: CDR1 SGHRS, CDR2 YFSETQ. The chain's CDR3 is CASKAGGRTYEQYF. The DNA of the CDR3 is TGCGCCAGCAAAGCGGGGGGTCGGACCTACGAGCAGTACTTC.

The V call is TRBV28, the J call TRBJ2-1; D remains unclear. CDR1 MDHEN and CDR2 SYDVKM come from the germline V gene. CDR3 length: 13 residues. Trimming shortened V by 7 bases and J by 5 bases, and 12 bases separated the two germline ends. The CDR3 nucleotides read TGTGCCAGCAACTCCGAGACAAACAATGAGCAGTTCTTC. As protein: CASNSETNNEQFF.

This clonotype has at least ten counts. The chain joins TRBV4-2 to TRBJ1-4; D is undetermined. Per the germline V gene, CDR1 is LGHNA and CDR2 is YNFKEQ. V was pared by 4 bases and J by 6 bases, with 18 bases between. The CDR3 is 16 amino acids. The CDR3 region is CASSLQVGLGDEKLFF. As DNA, the CDR3 is TGTGCCAGCAGCCTTCAAGTCGGTCTAGGAGATGAAAAACTGTTTTTT.

This clonotype was observed a few times. The chain carries TRBV7-9 and TRBJ2-7, with TRBD1 as a possible D gene (6 bases). The CDR3 is 16 residues long. CDR1 and CDR2 from the germline V gene are SEHNR and FQNEAQ (reference sequence). Trimming shortened V by 5 bases and J by 0 bases, and 17 bases separated the two germline ends. In DNA form, the CDR3 reads TGTGCCAGCAGCCCGGACAGCAACGTTATCTCCTACGAGCAGTACTTC. Protein: CASSPDSNVISYEQYF.

Many counts were recorded for this clonotype. In DNA, the CDR3 is TGTGCCAGCAGTGTCGGATCTAGCACAGATACGCAGTATTTT. This translates into CASSVGSSTDTQYF. The V gene is TRBV2, the J gene TRBJ2-3; no firm D call. V lost 4 bases to trimming and J lost 0 bases, with 8 bases between them. The germline V gene encodes CDR1 SNHLY and CDR2 FYNNEI. CDR3 length equals 14 residues.

This clonotype was detected ten times or more. The V and J genes are TRBV7-2 and TRBJ2-1; D is unresolved. Trimming removed 6 bases from V and 4 bases from J, with 10 bases in between. Germline CDR1 is SGHTA and CDR2 is FQGNSA. The CDR3 extends over 13 amino acids. This CDR3 reads CASSLTPYNEQFF. DNA of the CDR3: TGTGCCAGCAGTCTTACCCCATACAATGAGCAGTTCTTC.

The chain joins TRBV7-9 to TRBJ2-5; D ambiguous. The CDR3 runs to 13 residues. Trimming removed 1 base at V and 2 bases at J, with 5 bases between. Germline lookup yields CDR1 SEHNR and CDR2 FQNEAQ (reference sequence). The chain's CDR3 is CASSLEVQETQYF. CDR3 DNA sequence: TGTGCCAGCAGCTTAGAGGTTCAAGAGACCCAGTACTTC.

CDR3 region: CASSPLPYEQYF. Here the CDR3 DNA reads TGTGCCAGCAGTCCTTTACCTTACGAGCAGTACTTC. The chain has TRBV12-3 or TRBV12-4 and TRBJ2-7; D is undetermined. Trimming stripped 5 bases from V and 4 bases from J, with 9 bases between. CDR3 length: 12 residues.

This clonotype has just a few counts. The CDR3 region is CASSLWGQENSPLHF. For the CDR3, the DNA is TGTGCCAGCAGCTTGTGGGGACAGGAAAATTCACCCCTCCACTTT. V gene TRBV11-3 combines with J gene TRBJ1-6; TRBD1 agrees at 8 bases. J was trimmed by 7 bases and V by 3 bases; bases with no gene match: 5. Germline V gives CDR1 SGHNT, CDR2 YENEEA. This CDR3 has 15 amino acids.

The table lists this clonotype with a few counts. This sequence joins TRBV18 and TRBJ2-5; the D is unclear. Germline assignment: CDR1 KGHSH and CDR2 LQKENI. V shed 0 bases and J shed 4 bases, with 12 bases lying between them. The CDR3 contains 15 residues. CDR3 sequence (DNA): TGTGCCAGCTCACCACCTGGGCAGTCGGGAGAGACCCAGTACTTC. It is translated as CASSPPGQSGETQYF.

The genes are TRBV5-1 and TRBJ2-1, with 8 bases aligning to TRBD2. The CDR3 sequence is 16 residues long. With 2 bases clipped from V and 2 bases from J, the junction kept 6 bases outside the gene matches. The V gene's germline CDR1 is SGHRS and CDR2 YFSETQ. The CDR3 bases are TGCGCCAGCAGCTTCCGACTAGCGTCAACCTACAATGAGCAGTTCTTC. It encodes CASSFRLASTYNEQFF.

The chain uses TRBV10-1 and TRBJ2-3; D may be TRBD1 (6 bases). The CDR3 length is 13 residues. Germline V gene lookup returns CDR1 WNHNN and CDR2 SYGVQD (reference sequence). V gave up 10 bases and J gave up 6 bases, with 17 bases separating them. For the CDR3, the DNA is TGCGCCACCCAGGGATTTACAGGGGATACGCAGTATTTT. Its protein is CATQGFTGDTQYF.

This clonotype was seen many times. The rearrangement links TRBV5-6 to TRBJ2-7, with a weak D call TRBD1 (5 bases). In germline, CDR1 is SGHDT, CDR2 YYEEEE. The length of the CDR3 is 11 residues. Trimming took 3 bases from V and 7 from J, leaving 8 bases between them. For the CDR3, the DNA is TGTGCCAGCAGCTACAGGCGGGAGCAGTACTTC. Amino acid sequence: CASSYRREQYF.

At least ten counts were recorded for this clonotype. The J gene is TRBJ2-7, the V gene TRBV12-3 or TRBV12-4; 8 bases are shared with TRBD1. The ends lost 5 bases at V and 2 bases at J; junction bases unmatched: 5. The CDR3 is made up of 14 amino acids. The CDR3, as DNA: TGTGCCAGCAGTCTCCGACAGGGGCCCTACGAGCAGTACTTC. It encodes CASSLRQGPYEQYF.

The rearrangement uses TRBV28 and TRBJ1-6; D may be TRBD1 (5 bases). This CDR3 is 14 amino acids long. Germline CDR1 and CDR2: MDHEN and SYDVKM. V was trimmed by 8 bases and J by 4 bases, leaving 12 bases between them. CDR3 bases: TGTGCCAGCTTTAGACAGCTATATAATTCACCCCTCCACTTT. It translates to CASFRQLYNSPLHF. The full variable domain, its missing parts supplied by reference TRBV28 and TRBJ1-6, is DVKVTQSSRYLVKRTGEKVFLECVQDMDHENMFWYRQDPGLGLRLIYFSYDVKMKEKGDIPEGYSVSREKKERFSLILESASTNQTSMYLCASFRQLYNSPLHFGNGTRLTVT.

The rearrangement uses TRBV7-8 and TRBJ1-5, with D uncertain. Trimming cost V 3 bases and J 0 bases, with 18 bases left between them. The CDR3 extends over 18 amino acids. Germline V lookup: CDR1 SGHVS, CDR2 FQNEAQ. The CDR3 DNA reads TGTGCCAGCAGCTTTAATGGCCCTGGAGGATATAGCAATCAGCCCCAGCATTTT. It translates to CASSFNGPGGYSNQPQHF.

This clonotype was picked up many times. The chain is built from TRBV3-1 and TRBJ2-7; the D gene is possibly TRBD1 (5 bases). Germline V lookup: CDR1 LGHDT, CDR2 YNNKEL (reference sequence). This CDR3 contains 12 residues. Trimming pared 2 bases from V and 7 bases from J, leaving 9 bases between. The CDR3 DNA reads as TGTGCCAGCAGCCAACTGACAGAGGAGCAGTACTTC. Its protein is CASSQLTEEQYF.

This clonotype was counted at least ten times. The V gene is TRBV20-1, the J gene TRBJ2-3, with 9 nucleotides matching TRBD1. CDR3 size: 16 residues. The V segment lost 6 bases and the J segment 2 bases; nucleotides outside the gene matches: 12. Germline V gives CDR1 DFQATT, CDR2 SNEGSKA (reference sequence). Here the CDR3 DNA reads TGCAGTGCAGCCCCCCGGGACAGGGTGAACACAGATACGCAGTATTTT. Translation: CSAAPRDRVNTDTQYF.

The CDR3 DNA sequence: TGTGCCAGCAGCCTCCGCCAGTGGAGCACAGATACGCAGTATTTT. Protein sequence: CASSLRQWSTDTQYF. This rearrangement joins TRBV11-2 to TRBJ2-3; D not certain. In germline, CDR1 is SGHAT, CDR2 FQNNGV. The CDR3 spans 15 residues. Trimming pared 5 bases from V and 0 bases from J, leaving 12 bases between.

This clonotype showed up many times. The gene calls are TRBV10-3 and TRBJ2-7; 9 bases are a match to TRBD1. Germline V lookup: CDR1 ENHRY, CDR2 SYGVKD. This CDR3 has 14 amino acids. The J segment lost 7 bases and the V segment lost 2 bases, leaving 6 bases of the junction unmatched. DNA of the CDR3: TGTGCCATCAGTGAGCCGGGACAGGGCGAGGAGCAGTACTTC. Its translation: CAISEPGQGEEQYF.

This chain links TRBV18 with TRBJ1-1; no clear D gene. The V gene lost 4 bases and the J gene lost 1 base, with 10 bases spanning the gap. Germline CDR1 and CDR2: KGHSH and LQKENI. This CDR3 spans 14 amino acids. The chain's CDR3 is CASSRDQGNTEAFF. DNA of the CDR3: TGTGCCAGCTCACGGGATCAAGGGAACACTGAAGCTTTCTTT.

In this sample, this clonotype turned up many times. The chain joins TRBV4-2 to TRBJ2-5; D is uncertain. Germline V CDR1 and CDR2: LGHNA, YNFKEQ. Deletions cut 1 base from V and 5 bases from J, with 8 bases between. This CDR3 is 13 amino acids long. Written as DNA, the CDR3 is TGTGCCAGCAGCCAAGGCGACGGGGAGACCCAGTACTTC. Its protein product is CASSQGDGETQYF.

The sample holds many counts of this clonotype. The rearrangement uses TRBV7-9 and TRBJ1-2; D gene unclear. This CDR3 spans 12 amino acids. Germline CDR1 and CDR2: SEHNR and FQNEAQ (reference sequence). The germline V and J ends were trimmed by 1 base and 8 bases, with 8 bases remaining between them. The CDR3 sequence: CASSLDGRGYTF. The CDR3 DNA is TGTGCCAGCAGCTTAGACGGACGAGGCTACACCTTC.